The T cell receptor beta chain described here comes from a study of graft-versus-host responses after intestinal transplantation. Study summary: Recipients uniformly received anti-thymocyte globulin induction, followed by tacrolimus and steroids for approximately 3 years. Findings of the study overall: Investigators detected GvH clones in recipient marrow, with some emerging earlier in ileum or blood. High graft-versus-host to host-versus-graft T cell clonal ratios marked allografts of patients with graft-donor macrochimerism.

This CDR3 comprises 17 residues. The germline CDR1 and CDR2 sequences are SQVTM and ANQGSEA. Deletions cut 0 bases from V and 0 bases from J, with 18 bases between. In the case of this clone: No antigen is known for it.

Profiled with immunoSEQ multiplex PCR; TCRdb holds only in-frame clones, not every one. This table holds tens of thousands of clones, 70% to 90% found once. V and J are TRBV29-1 and TRBJ2-7; D may be TRBD1 (6 bases). Sequenced here: unstimulated CD8+ T cells sorted from spleen or lymph node cells, sampled before intestinal transplant. The sequence was collected from a human donor who received an intestinal transplant. The CDR3 loop is CSVEDHKVGQSSYEQYF. CDR3 coding DNA: TGCAGCGTTGAAGATCATAAGGTCGGACAGAGCTCCTACGAGCAGTACTTC.